A selection of T cell receptor beta chains follows, all from one sample in a study of T cell changes during pregnancy in multiple sclerosis. The data were produced by immunoSEQ multiplex PCR, yet TCRdb's version contains in-frame clones alone and is incomplete. The table records approximately 87,000 clones, under 95% of them present only once. Sequenced material: CD4+ T cells from peripheral blood mononuclear cells, taken in the second trimester of pregnancy. The source is a female donor with multiple sclerosis, enrolled in a pregnancy study. Both conserved end residues are part of each CDR3. A D gene is named only where the DNA matches it firmly. The listing skips clone size in some rows; elsewhere it reads once, few, many or a size class.

d_call,j_call,v_call,clone_size,cdr3_nt,cdr3_aa
NA,TRBJ1-4,TRBV6-6,NA,TGTGCCAGCAGTTACTCGAGCCTGCCTGGCGGACTGTTTTTT,CASSYSSLPGGLFF
TRBD2,TRBJ2-3,TRBV5-1,NA,TGCGCCAGCAGCCCAGGGACTAGCGGCACAGATACGCAGTATTTT,CASSPGTSGTDTQYF
TRBD1,TRBJ1-3,TRBV28,once,TGTGCCAGCAGTTTATGGCGACAGGGCTCCGGAAACACCATATATTTT,CASSLWRQGSGNTIYF
TRBD2,TRBJ2-3,TRBV28,NA,TGTGCCAGCAGACGACTAGCGGGAACAGATACGCAGTATTTT,CASRRLAGTDTQYF
NA,TRBJ1-6,TRBV6-1,NA,TGTGCCAGCAGTGAACAGGTTCAGGGGAGAAATTCACCCCTCCACTTT,CASSEQVQGRNSPLHF
TRBD1,TRBJ1-2,TRBV27,NA,TGTGCCAGCAGTCCGGACAGGGTCTATGGCTACACCTTC,CASSPDRVYGYTF
NA,TRBJ1-3,TRBV5-1,once,TGCGCCAGCAGCAGTGGGGGCGGCCTCTCTGGAAACACCATATATTTT,CASSSGGGLSGNTIYF
TRBD2,TRBJ2-5,TRBV25-1,NA,TGTGCCAGCAGCCAGGGTGCAACAGCTAGCGGGAGTGAGACCCAGTACTTC,CASSQGATASGSETQYF
TRBD1,TRBJ1-2,TRBV2,NA,TGTGCCAGCAGGCCGCTGGGGACAGCGGGTGGCTACACCTTC,CASRPLGTAGGYTF
NA,TRBJ2-7,TRBV19,NA,TGTGCCAGTAGTCGTAAACAGGAATACGAGCAGTACTTC,CASSRKQEYEQYF
NA,TRBJ1-5,TRBV7-2,once,TGTGCCAGCAGCTTAGTCGGGCCTCCCCAGGGCGGCCAGCCCCAGCATTTT,CASSLVGPPQGGQPQHF
TRBD1,TRBJ1-3,TRBV28,NA,TGTGCCAGCAGTTCCTACAGGGGCCCTGGAAACACCATATATTTT,CASSSYRGPGNTIYF
NA,TRBJ2-7,TRBV6-1,NA,TGTGCCAGCAGTGAATGGGGGCAGGGGTTCTACGAGCAGTACTTC,CASSEWGQGFYEQYF
NA,TRBJ2-7,TRBV28,NA,TGTGCCAGCAGTTTCGCGACAGGCCCCTACGAGCAGTACTTC,CASSFATGPYEQYF
TRBD1,TRBJ1-5,TRBV19,NA,TGTGCCAGTAGTAGGCCGGGACAGGGAAGAAGCAATCAGCCCCAGCATTTT,CASSRPGQGRSNQPQHF
NA,TRBJ2-3,TRBV27,NA,TGTGCCAGCAGACCCGAGAGCGGGTTTAGCACAGATACGCAGTATTTT,CASRPESGFSTDTQYF
TRBD1,TRBJ1-1,TRBV12-5,NA,TGTGCTAGTGGTTTGGTAGAAAAGTCAGGGGGCGCGAACACTGAAGCTTTCTTT,CASGLVEKSGGANTEAFF
NA,TRBJ2-2,TRBV19,NA,TGTGCCAGTAGGGGGCGTCAGAACACCGGGGAGCTGTTTTTT,CASRGRQNTGELFF
TRBD2,TRBJ2-7,TRBV19,once,TGTGCCAGTAGTATCAGCGGGGCAGGAACCTACGAGCAGTACTTC,CASSISGAGTYEQYF
NA,TRBJ2-7,TRBV7-2,NA,TGTGCCAGCAGCTTAATCCAGTCCGAGCAGTACTTC,CASSLIQSEQYF
TRBD2,TRBJ2-7,TRBV11-2,NA,TGTGCCATCGGCCCCGGACTAGCGGGAGTTCATGAGCAGTACTTC,CAIGPGLAGVHEQYF
TRBD1,TRBJ1-5,TRBV28,NA,TGTGCCAGCAGGGTAGACAGGGGTGGAAGCAATCAGCCCCAGCATTTT,CASRVDRGGSNQPQHF
TRBD1,TRBJ1-1,TRBV4-3,once,TGCGCCAGCAGCCAGTTACCGGGACAGGGGAACACTGAAGCTTTCTTT,CASSQLPGQGNTEAFF
NA,TRBJ2-5,TRBV5-4,NA,TGTGCCAGCAGCTGGGGGTTGACTAGAATCCAAGAGACCCAGTACTTC,CASSWGLTRIQETQYF
NA,TRBJ1-2,TRBV9,NA,TGTGCCAGCAGCGTAGCAGGTGGTTTTAGCTACACCTTC,CASSVAGGFSYTF
NA,TRBJ2-7,TRBV27,NA,TGTGCCAGCAGTTTAAGTGGGGTAGGGGGCTCCTACGAGCAGTACTTC,CASSLSGVGGSYEQYF
TRBD1,TRBJ1-5,TRBV27,NA,TGTGCCAGCAGTTCTCAGGGGGCGTGGGGCAATCAGCCCCAGCATTTT,CASSSQGAWGNQPQHF
NA,TRBJ2-1,TRBV4-1,NA,TGCGCCAGCAGCCAAGATCAGGGGGGCACCTACAATGAGCAGTTCTTC,CASSQDQGGTYNEQFF
TRBD2,TRBJ2-1,TRBV9,NA,TGTGCCAGCACCGGAAGCGGGGGGGGGTACAATGAGCAGTTCTTC,CASTGSGGGYNEQFF
TRBD1,TRBJ2-1,TRBV2,NA,TGTGCCAGCATGCCGGACAGGGGTTGGGGTGAGCAGTTCTTC,CASMPDRGWGEQFF
NA,TRBJ2-2,TRBV5-1,once,TGCGCCAGCAGCCCGCCTATGACCGGGGAGCTGTTTTTT,CASSPPMTGELFF